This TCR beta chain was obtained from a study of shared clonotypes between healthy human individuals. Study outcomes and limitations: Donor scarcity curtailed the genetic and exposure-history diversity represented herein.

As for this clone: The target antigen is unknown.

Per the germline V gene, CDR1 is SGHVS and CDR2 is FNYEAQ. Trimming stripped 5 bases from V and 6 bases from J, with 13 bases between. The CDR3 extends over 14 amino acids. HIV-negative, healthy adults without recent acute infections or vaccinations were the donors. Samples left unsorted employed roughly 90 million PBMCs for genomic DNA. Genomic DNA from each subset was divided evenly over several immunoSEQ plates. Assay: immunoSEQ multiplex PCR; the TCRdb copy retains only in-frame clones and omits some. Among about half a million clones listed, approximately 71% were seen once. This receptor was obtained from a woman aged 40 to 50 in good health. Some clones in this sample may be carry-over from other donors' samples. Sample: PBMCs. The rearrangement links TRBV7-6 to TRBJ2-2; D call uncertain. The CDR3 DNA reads TGTGCCAGCAGCCCCCTCCAACGGGCCGGGGAGCTGTTTTTT. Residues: CASSPLQRAGELFF. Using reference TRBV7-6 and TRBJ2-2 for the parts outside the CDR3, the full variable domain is GAGVSQSPRYKVTKRGQDVALRCDPISGHVSLYWYRQALGQGPEFLTYFNYEAQQDKSGLPNDRFSAERPEGSISTLTIQRTEQRDSAMYRCASSPLQRAGELFFGEGSRLTVL.